A single TCR beta chain is shown here with its context. Antigen: not known. The data are from a study of T cell responses to AZD1222 COVID-19 vaccine. Profiled with immunoSEQ multiplex PCR; TCRdb holds only in-frame clones, not every one. The table lists about 130,000 clones, roughly 92% of them singletons. Timing groups of about 4 and about 12 weeks for second doses were pooled. Findings and caveats of the study: Nearly half of unique spike-specific TCRs reportedly avoided B.1.351 and B.1.1.7 mutated regions. Baseline serology detected seropositivity in only a handful of AZD1222 recipients. The study sampled repertoires only after the peak T cell response.

V lost 0 bases and J lost 3, with 12 bases in between. This CDR3 is 15 amino acids long. Germline CDR1 reads GTSNPN; CDR2 reads SVGIG (reference sequence). Specimen: peripheral blood, collected 28 days after the second AZD1222 dose. This chain links TRBV30 with TRBJ1-5, with a weak D call TRBD1 (5 bases). The sequence came from an adult who received the AZD1222 COVID-19 vaccine. Here the CDR3 DNA reads TGTGCCTGGAGTGTACTGGGGCGGATCAATCAGCCCCAGCATTTT. The encoded protein is CAWSVLGRINQPQHF. Supplemented by reference TRBV30 and TRBJ1-5, the full variable domain reads SQTIHQWPATLVQPVGSPLSLECTVEGTSNPNLYWYRQAAGRGLQLLFYSVGIGQISSEVPQNLSASRPQDRQFILSSKKLLLSDSGFYLCAWSVLGRINQPQHFGDGTRLSIL.